Listed below are T cell receptor beta chains from one sample, sequenced in a study of shared clonotypes between healthy human individuals. The repertoire was sequenced with immunoSEQ multiplex PCR; TCRdb's copy has only in-frame clones and lacks some. The sample consists of 2 million to 2.5 million clones, around 90% of them appearing once. Sequencing was done on a sample of naive CD4+ T cells from PBMCs. All receptors come from a man aged 18 to 35 in good health. Some clones in this sample may be carry-over from other donors' samples. Each CDR3 is given with its conserved first and last residue. A D gene is named only where the DNA matches it firmly. Expanded clones are given a class, and other clones once, few, many or no size at all.

cdr3_nt: TGTGCCAGCTCAGCGAATCGACAGGGGCGACCTGGAAACACCATATATTTT
cdr3_aa: CASSANRQGRPGNTIYF
clone_size: once
d_call: TRBD1
j_call: TRBJ1-3
v_call: TRBV18

cdr3_nt: TGTGCCAGCAGTTTTGCGAGCCTGGGAAACATTCAGTACTTC
cdr3_aa: CASSFASLGNIQYF
clone_size: -
d_call: -
j_call: TRBJ2-4
v_call: TRBV27

cdr3_nt: TGTGCCAGCAGCCCCGGACATTCGAACACTGAAGCTTTCTTT
cdr3_aa: CASSPGHSNTEAFF
clone_size: -
d_call: -
j_call: TRBJ1-1
v_call: TRBV5-5

cdr3_nt: TGTGCCAGCAGACACCGTGCCGGGACAGGACATGAAAAACTGTTTTTT
cdr3_aa: CASRHRAGTGHEKLFF
clone_size: once
d_call: TRBD1
j_call: TRBJ1-4
v_call: TRBV25-1

cdr3_nt: TGTGCCAGCAGCCTACAGGGGGCCGGCAGGGAGCTGTTTTTT
cdr3_aa: CASSLQGAGRELFF
clone_size: once
d_call: TRBD1
j_call: TRBJ2-2
v_call: TRBV7-9

cdr3_nt: TGCGCCAGCAGTGACCCAGGGGTCGGCGAGACCCAGTACTTC
cdr3_aa: CASSDPGVGETQYF
clone_size: -
d_call: -
j_call: TRBJ2-5
v_call: TRBV10-1

cdr3_nt: TGCGCCAGCAGCTTGGGCCTGAGGGGGAACTCTGGGGCCAACGTCCTGACTTTC
cdr3_aa: CASSLGLRGNSGANVLTF
clone_size: -
d_call: -
j_call: TRBJ2-6
v_call: TRBV5-1

cdr3_nt: TGTGCCAGCAGAGTCCGGGACAGGGGTAGCACCGGGGAGCTGTTTTTT
cdr3_aa: CASRVRDRGSTGELFF
clone_size: -
d_call: TRBD1
j_call: TRBJ2-2
v_call: TRBV6-4

cdr3_nt: TGCGCCAGCAGCCGTTCCCCCCTTGGCGGGAGCACCGGGGAGCTGTTTTTT
cdr3_aa: CASSRSPLGGSTGELFF
clone_size: -
d_call: TRBD2
j_call: TRBJ2-2
v_call: TRBV4-3

cdr3_nt: TGTGCCAGCAGCTTAGACAGGAATAACGAGCAGTACTTC
cdr3_aa: CASSLDRNNEQYF
clone_size: -
d_call: -
j_call: TRBJ2-7
v_call: TRBV7-8

cdr3_nt: TGTGCCAGCAGTGAAACACCGGACATCTCGTATCGTGGCTACACCTTC
cdr3_aa: CASSETPDISYRGYTF
clone_size: -
d_call: -
j_call: TRBJ1-2
v_call: TRBV6-1

cdr3_nt: TGTGCCAGCAGCTTAGCGGACAGGGGGGCGAACACTGAAGCTTTCTTT
cdr3_aa: CASSLADRGANTEAFF
clone_size: once
d_call: TRBD1
j_call: TRBJ1-1
v_call: TRBV7-9

cdr3_nt: TGTGCCAGCAGGATCACGACAGGGTATGGAAACACCATATATTTT
cdr3_aa: CASRITTGYGNTIYF
clone_size: -
d_call: TRBD1
j_call: TRBJ1-3
v_call: TRBV6-1